This paragraph reports one T cell receptor (beta chain). The sample belongs to a study of tumor-infiltrating lymphocytes in primary liver carcinoma. Study context: Ranging in age from 30 to 69 years, the patients were men and women. Samples had roughly 3.65 to 8 million productive TCRbeta reads, comparable between tissue types.

The CDR3 has 12 residues. V lost 7 bases to trimming and J lost 7 bases, with 16 bases between them. CDR1 SQVTM and CDR2 ANQGSEA come from the germline V gene. The investigators made TCR beta cDNA from approximately 510 ng total RNA, using a constant-region primer. Each TCR beta library was derived from three nested multiplex PCR rounds that employed slightly modified ARM-PCR. TRBV1-TRBV30 forward primers and a C-beta reverse primer were used in the first two PCR rounds, which each ran for about 10 cycles. Each CDR3 protein is one row after TCRdb ran MiXCR on the multiplex PCR reads. The table shows about 190,000 distinct CDR3 sequences, with about 85% occurring only once. The tissue used was unsorted bulk material of about 20-33 mg. RNA and DNA were co-extracted from it with the AllPrep DNA/RNA mini kit.

Sequenced: tumor tissue from primary liver carcinoma. The clonotype comes from a man aged 40-49 years with primary liver carcinoma and hepatitis B virus infection. The chain carries TRBV29-1 and TRBJ2-5, with D possibly matching TRBD1 (6 bases). The CDR3 sequence is CSAPQGWTTQYF. Written as DNA, the CDR3 is TGCAGCGCCCCACAGGGATGGACGACCCAGTACTTC.